These 24 T cell receptor beta chains originate from one sample sequenced in a study of T cell responses to AZD1222 COVID-19 vaccine. Here immunoSEQ multiplex PCR was the method, and the copy in TCRdb shows in-frame clones only, minus some. The repertoire holds approximately 27,000 clones, with roughly 89% as singletons. The specimen comprised peripheral blood, sampled on day 0 of AZD1222 vaccination. These receptors were collected from an adult in good health.

In its sample, this clone was seen once. The chain joins TRBV5-8 to TRBJ1-4, with D unclear. V was pared by 4 bases and J by 8 bases, with 15 bases between. In germline, CDR1 is SGHTS, CDR2 YDEGEE. This CDR3 comprises 14 residues. CDR3 in amino acids: CASSAHRGDEKLFF. The DNA for the CDR3 is TGTGCCAGCAGCGCCCATCGGGGAGACGAAAAACTGTTTTTT.

This rearrangement joins TRBV6-4 to TRBJ1-4; D gene unclear. Germline V lookup: CDR1 MRHNA, CDR2 SNTAGT. V was clipped by 3 bases and J by 5 bases, with 13 bases between them. This CDR3 is built from 15 residues. The CDR3 region is CASSELTAHNEKLFF. In DNA, the CDR3 is TGTGCCAGCAGTGAGCTTACAGCGCACAATGAAAAACTGTTTTTT.

The chain carries TRBV5-4 and TRBJ2-1; possibly TRBD2 for D (5 bases). V was clipped by 0 bases and J by 4 bases, with 17 bases between them. This CDR3 contains 17 residues. Germline lookup yields CDR1 SGHNT and CDR2 YYREEE (reference sequence). The CDR3 nucleotides read TGTGCCAGCAGCTTGGTTCCGGCGGGTAGGGTTTACAATGAGCAGTTCTTC. This translates into CASSLVPAGRVYNEQFF. Variable domain in full (rest from reference TRBV5-4 and TRBJ2-1): ETGVTQSPTHLIKTRGQQVTLRCSSQSGHNTVSWYQQALGQGPQFIFQYYREEENGRGNFPPRFSGLQFPNYSSELNVNALELDDSALYLCASSLVPAGRVYNEQFFGPGTRLTVL.

Notes on this clone: At one boundary the junction diverges from the germline segment, which might be a read error. V and J are TRBV7-7 and TRBJ2-5; D possibly corresponds to TRBD2 (5 bases). The CDR3 is 17 amino acids. Germline lookup yields CDR1 SSHAT and CDR2 FNYEAQ (reference sequence). This CDR3 reads CASSLIFGRTEGETQYF. DNA for the CDR3: TGTGCTAGCAGCTTAATTTTCGGCCGGACCGAGGGAGAGACCCAGTACTTC.

The rearrangement uses TRBV7-3 and TRBJ2-2; TRBD2 agrees at 10 bases. This CDR3 spans 16 amino acids. The germline CDR1 and CDR2 sequences are SGHTA and FQGTGA. After removal of 5 bases from V and 3 bases from J, the junction contained 6 bases not matched to a gene. The DNA of the CDR3 is TGTGCCAGCAGCCTGACTAGCGGGCCTTACACCGGGGAGCTGTTTTTT. This codes for CASSLTSGPYTGELFF.

The CDR3 DNA reads as TGTGCCAGCAGCCGACTTGACCTGAATTCACCCCTCCACTTT. It yields the protein CASSRLDLNSPLHF. The gene calls are TRBV6-5 and TRBJ1-6; no clear D. The CDR3 contains 14 residues. Germline CDR1 reads MNHEY; CDR2 reads SVGAGI. V lost 6 bases, J lost 7 bases, and 13 bases lay in between.

CDR3 loop: CASSDRGLLGVTEQFF. The CDR3 bases are TGTGCCAGCAGCGACAGGGGGCTGCTAGGAGTAACTGAGCAGTTCTTC. The rearrangement uses TRBV6-2 or TRBV6-3 and TRBJ2-1, with 10 positions matching TRBD1. Per the germline V gene, CDR1 is MNHEY and CDR2 is SVGEGT. CDR3 length: 16 amino acids. J was trimmed by 9 bases and V by 6 bases; bases with no gene match: 14.

This chain joins TRBV7-2 and TRBJ2-7; 10 nucleotides agree with TRBD1. V lost 5 bases, J lost 4 bases, and 14 bases stayed unmatched. In germline, CDR1 is SGHTA, CDR2 FQGNSA. There are 17 residues in the CDR3. The CDR3 nucleotides are TGTGCCAGCAGCCGGGACAGGGGCATCAGTCTAGTTTACGAGCAGTACTTC. It encodes CASSRDRGISLVYEQYF.

This chain connects TRBV5-1 to TRBJ2-2, with D possibly matching TRBD2 (6 bases). The CDR3 length is 18 residues. The V end was cut by 0 bases, the J end by 6 bases, with 21 bases between. Germline V CDR1 and CDR2: SGHRS, YFSETQ. The CDR3: CASSLGLLASATPGELFF. The CDR3 nucleotides read TGCGCCAGCAGCTTGGGCCTCTTGGCTAGCGCGACGCCCGGGGAGCTGTTTTTT.

The rearrangement links TRBV9 to TRBJ1-6, with 7 bases lining up with TRBD1. Trimming cost V 4 bases and J 6 bases; bases outside gene matches: 7. This CDR3 region has 15 residues. Germline V gene sequence: CDR1 SGDLS, CDR2 YYNGEE. CDR3 bases: TGTGCCAGCAGCCGGAACAGGGGAAGTAATTCACCCCTCCACTTT. Protein sequence: CASSRNRGSNSPLHF.

In this sample, this clone turned up once. This chain connects TRBV5-8 to TRBJ1-2, with 9 bases aligning to TRBD1. CDR3 size: 15 residues. V lost 2 bases and J lost 3; bases outside the gene matches: 5. CDR1 is SGHTS and CDR2 is YDEGEE in the germline V gene. The CDR3 nucleotides are TGTGCCAGCAGCTTCACAGGGGGCGCGTACTATGGCTACACCTTC. Amino acids: CASSFTGGAYYGYTF.

The chain has TRBV7-9 and TRBJ2-1; D is possibly TRBD2 (7 bases). V lost 5 bases and J lost 8, with 10 bases in between. There are 12 residues in the CDR3. Germline V gives CDR1 SEHNR, CDR2 FQNEAQ (reference sequence). CDR3: CASSPGGDEQFF. As DNA, the CDR3 is TGTGCCAGCAGCCCGGGGGGCGATGAGCAGTTCTTC.

V and J are TRBV12-3 or TRBV12-4 and TRBJ1-2; D unresolved. The V end was cut by 5 bases, the J end by 2 bases, with 9 bases between. The CDR3 spans 13 residues. DNA of the CDR3: TGTGCCAGCAGTCTTGCCGGAAACTATGGCTACACCTTC. Translating gives CASSLAGNYGYTF.

The rearrangement uses TRBV7-3 and TRBJ2-7, with D perhaps being TRBD1 or TRBD2 (5 bases each). This CDR3 region has 14 residues. Germline V gives CDR1 SGHTA, CDR2 FQGTGA. The germline V and J ends were trimmed by 1 base and 6 bases, with 13 bases remaining between them. The CDR3 nucleotides read TGTGCCAGCAGCTTAATGGGGGAGTCAACCGAGCAGTACTTC. Translation gives CASSLMGESTEQYF.

The chain has TRBV2 and TRBJ1-1; D is unresolved. The germline V gene encodes CDR1 SNHLY and CDR2 FYNNEI. The V end was cut by 9 bases, the J end by 1 base, with 12 bases between. This CDR3 comprises 13 residues. The CDR3 spells CARASQPNTEAFF. The DNA of the CDR3 is TGTGCCAGAGCTAGTCAGCCGAACACTGAAGCTTTCTTT.

The chain joins TRBV19 to TRBJ2-3, with D unresolved. V lost 5 bases and J lost 2, with 14 bases in between. The CDR3 length is 15 residues. The germline V gene has CDR1 LNHDA and CDR2 SQIVND (reference sequence). The CDR3 DNA sequence: TGTGCCAGTAGTGCCCTTTTTACCGACACAGATACGCAGTATTTT. Amino acid sequence: CASSALFTDTDTQYF. Full variable domain (missing parts from reference TRBV19 and TRBJ2-3): DGGITQSPKYLFRKEGQNVTLSCEQNLNHDAMYWYRQDPGQGLRLIYYSQIVNDFQKGDIAEGYSVSREKKESFPLTVTSAQKNPTAFYLCASSALFTDTDTQYFGPGTRLTVL.

V gene TRBV19 combines with J gene TRBJ2-7; no reliable D call. CDR1 is LNHDA, CDR2 SQIVND, per germline (reference sequence). The CDR3 loop spans 17 amino acids. Trimming shortened V by 1 base and J by 0 bases, and 16 bases separated the two germline ends. CDR3: CASSIGRSGLISYEQYF. The CDR3 DNA reads TGTGCCAGTAGTATAGGACGCAGTGGCCTCATCTCCTACGAGCAGTACTTC.

This clone was seen only once. CDR3 DNA sequence: TGTGCCAGCTCACGGGACAATCAGCCCCAGCATTTT. Translating gives CASSRDNQPQHF. V gene TRBV18 combines with J gene TRBJ1-5; unclear D gene. From germline, CDR1 is KGHSH and CDR2 LQKENI. The CDR3 consists of 12 residues. Between the trimmed V and J ends, which lost 4 bases and 3 bases, there was a span of 4 bases.

The gene calls are TRBV30 and TRBJ2-1; a weak D match, TRBD2 (6 bases). Germline assignment: CDR1 GTSNPN and CDR2 SVGIG (reference sequence). Between the trimmed V and J ends, which lost 2 bases and 8 bases, there was a span of 16 bases. The CDR3 extends over 14 amino acids. Written as DNA, the CDR3 is TGTGCCTGGAGTACCCTGAAGGGACTGTATGAGCAGTTCTTC. It is translated as CAWSTLKGLYEQFF.

About this clone: Additional DNA sequences in this sample encode the identical CDR3. The V and J genes are TRBV12-3 or TRBV12-4 and TRBJ1-1; no clear D gene. The CDR3 length is 13 residues. V was shortened by 3 bases and J by 1 base, with 6 bases between the two germline ends. CDR3 DNA sequence: TGTGCCAGCAGTTTGGGCGGGAACACTGAAGCTTTCTTT. This sequence encodes CASSLGGNTEAFF.

J is TRBJ2-7 and V is TRBV9, with 7 nucleotides matching TRBD1. J gave up 4 bases and V 2 bases, and 3 bases lay outside the gene matches. The CDR3 consists of 13 residues. From germline, CDR1 is SGDLS and CDR2 YYNGEE. CDR3 DNA: TGTGCCAGCAGCGTGGGGGACAGTTACGAGCAGTACTTC. This encodes CASSVGDSYEQYF.

The chain couples TRBV19 to TRBJ2-4, with D unresolved. The CDR3 loop spans 16 amino acids. CDR1 is LNHDA, CDR2 SQIVND, per germline (reference sequence). The V end was cut by 3 bases, the J end by 0 bases, with 12 bases between. CDR3 amino acids: CASSILSGIAKNIQYF. The CDR3 nucleotides are TGTGCCAGTAGTATCTTGTCAGGCATAGCCAAAAACATTCAGTACTTC.

With respect to this clone: The germline gene is not matched at one end of the junction; a read error may be the cause. The J gene is TRBJ1-4, the V gene TRBV19; no firm D call. This CDR3 is built from 15 residues. In germline, CDR1 is LNHDA, CDR2 SQIVND (reference sequence). DNA for the CDR3: TGTGCCAGCAGTAGGTCGGGTTTTGTTAATGAAAAACTGTTTTTT. Its translation is CASSRSGFVNEKLFF.

The rearrangement joins TRBV24-1 to TRBJ2-7; 9 bases agree with TRBD1. V lost 5 bases and J lost 0; bases outside the gene matches: 10. Germline CDR1 reads KGHDR; CDR2 reads SFDVKD. There are 17 residues in the CDR3. Here the CDR3 reads CATSAGSGTGPSYEQYF. CDR3 sequence (DNA): TGTGCCACCAGTGCTGGGTCCGGGACAGGGCCCTCCTACGAGCAGTACTTC.